These 30 T cell receptor beta chains were all obtained from the same sample, sequenced in a study of shared T cell receptors in the human thymus. The method was immunoSEQ multiplex PCR; TCRdb's version includes in-frame clones alone and lacks a portion of them. The data hold about 660,000 clones, with approximately 89% observed a single time. These sequences were also reported in another study, on human thymus T cells.

The specimen was thymocytes. Receptors originate from a boy younger than two with a congenital heart defect.

This clone was seen a single time. The V call is TRBV6-1, the J call TRBJ1-1; D may be TRBD1 (5 bases). The CDR3 length is 18 residues. The V gene's germline CDR1 is MNHNS and CDR2 SASEGT. The V and J ends lost 2 bases and 5 bases respectively, with 24 bases between them. CDR3 coding DNA: TGTGCCAGCAGTGAACGGGAGGGGCTGCGGCGGGTGAGGACTGAAGCTTTCTTT. Its protein is CASSEREGLRRVRTEAFF.

This sequence joins TRBV7-9 and TRBJ2-7; a weak D match, TRBD1 (5 bases). Germline values: CDR1 SEHNR, CDR2 FQNEAQ (reference sequence). The CDR3 extends over 12 amino acids. Trimming removed 6 bases from V and 4 bases from J, with 10 bases in between. The CDR3 reads CASSNRGYEQYF. DNA of the CDR3: TGTGCCAGCAGTAATAGGGGTTACGAGCAGTACTTC.

The gene calls are TRBV7-9 and TRBJ2-1; D gene unclear. This CDR3 has 12 residues. Germline V gene lookup returns CDR1 SEHNR and CDR2 FQNEAQ (reference sequence). Trimming stripped 6 bases from V and 4 bases from J, with 7 bases between. CDR3 amino acids: CASRERYNEQFF. The CDR3 nucleotides read TGTGCCAGCAGGGAGAGGTACAATGAGCAGTTCTTC.

J is TRBJ2-6 and V is TRBV2; D remains unclear. Trimming cost V 0 bases and J 0 bases, with 12 bases left between them. The CDR3 runs 18 residues. Germline CDR1 is SNHLY and CDR2 is FYNNEI. The CDR3 spells CASSEALTSVSGANVLTF. The CDR3 DNA sequence: TGTGCCAGCAGTGAAGCGCTTACGAGTGTCTCTGGGGCCAACGTCCTGACTTTC.

V is TRBV9 and J is TRBJ2-3, with TRBD1 identical over 7 bases. The ends lost 0 bases at V and 2 bases at J; junction bases unmatched: 3. This CDR3 comprises 15 residues. Germline lookup yields CDR1 SGDLS and CDR2 YYNGEE. For the CDR3, the DNA is TGTGCCAGCAGCGTAGCCAGGGGGATCACAGATACGCAGTATTTT. As protein: CASSVARGITDTQYF.

This chain links TRBV7-8 with TRBJ1-2, with 7 bases aligning to TRBD1. The CDR3 runs 16 residues. Per the germline V gene, CDR1 is SGHVS and CDR2 is FQNEAQ. J gave up 1 base and V 4 bases, and 9 bases lay outside the gene matches. The chain's CDR3 is CASSSISGGLNYGYTF. In DNA form, the CDR3 reads TGTGCCAGCAGCTCCATATCAGGGGGGCTTAACTATGGCTACACCTTC.

The chain employs TRBV11-3 and TRBJ2-2; no reliable D call. This CDR3 comprises 14 residues. From germline, CDR1 is SGHNT and CDR2 YENEEA. The V end lost 5 bases, the J end lost 6 bases, and 13 bases lay between the germline ends. The CDR3 loop reads CASSVNLEPGELFF. Here the CDR3 DNA reads TGTGCCAGCAGCGTGAACCTGGAGCCCGGGGAGCTGTTTTTT.

This chain uses TRBV9 with TRBJ2-7, with a possible D match to TRBD2 (6 bases). Between the trimmed V and J ends, which lost 3 bases and 5 bases, there was a span of 15 bases. CDR1 and CDR2 from the germline V gene are SGDLS and YYNGEE. The CDR3 sequence is 14 residues long. Here the CDR3 DNA reads TGTGCCAGCAGCGGGGGGGACGGTGGCCACGAGCAGTACTTC. It translates to CASSGGDGGHEQYF.

The genes are TRBV7-2 and TRBJ2-7; the match to TRBD1 covers 7 bases. The V segment lost 0 bases and the J segment 2 bases; nucleotides outside the gene matches: 4. This CDR3 is built from 15 residues. From germline, CDR1 is SGHTA and CDR2 FQGNSA. The CDR3 here is CASSLAGDRPYEQYF. In DNA, the CDR3 is TGTGCCAGCAGCTTAGCGGGGGACAGACCCTACGAGCAGTACTTC. The whole variable domain, remainder taken from reference TRBV7-2 and TRBJ2-7, is GAGVSQSPSNKVTEKGKDVELRCDPISGHTALYWYRQSLGQGLEFLIYFQGNSAPDKSGLPSDRFSAERTGGSVSTLTIQRTQQEDSAVYLCASSLAGDRPYEQYFGPGTRLTVT.

V usage is TRBV28 and J usage is TRBJ1-2; D not resolved. Trimming pared 5 bases from V and 2 bases from J, leaving 9 bases between. CDR3 length equals 13 residues. The germline gives CDR1 MDHEN, CDR2 SYDVKM. CDR3 protein: CASSQTSNYGYTF. The DNA of the CDR3 is TGTGCCAGCAGTCAAACTTCAAACTATGGCTACACCTTC.

The V call is TRBV7-9, the J call TRBJ1-2; D possibly corresponds to TRBD1 (5 bases). The germline V and J ends were trimmed by 1 base and 1 base, with 13 bases remaining between them. This CDR3 comprises 16 residues. From germline, CDR1 is SEHNR and CDR2 FQNEAQ (reference sequence). Here the CDR3 DNA reads TGTGCCAGCAGCTTAGACACTAGGGGACTTAACTATGGCTACACCTTC. This translates into CASSLDTRGLNYGYTF.

CDR3 DNA: TGTGCCAGCAGTTTACTACCCCACACTGAAGCTTTCTTT. It codes for CASSLLPHTEAFF. This chain links TRBV28 with TRBJ1-1, with D uncertain. Trimming cost V 2 bases and J 3 bases, with 7 bases left between them. Germline CDR1 is MDHEN and CDR2 is SYDVKM. CDR3 length: 13 residues.

The chain combines TRBV2 with TRBJ1-1; 7 nucleotides agree with TRBD1. This CDR3 is 14 amino acids long. After removal of 4 bases from V and 3 bases from J, the junction contained 5 bases not matched to a gene. In germline, CDR1 is SNHLY, CDR2 FYNNEI. In DNA, the CDR3 is TGTGCCAGCAGTGCAAAAGGACAGGACACTGAAGCTTTCTTT. Encoded protein: CASSAKGQDTEAFF. The entire variable domain, with the rest obtained from reference TRBV2 and TRBJ1-1, is as follows: EPEVTQTPSHQVTQMGQEVILRCVPISNHLYFYWYRQILGQKVEFLVSFYNNEISEKSEIFDDQFSVERPDGSNFTLKIRSTKLEDSAMYFCASSAKGQDTEAFFGQGTRLTVV.

The rearrangement joins TRBV5-4 to TRBJ1-2; a possible D gene is TRBD1 (5 bases). The germline V gene has CDR1 SGHNT and CDR2 YYREEE (reference sequence). V dropped 4 bases and J dropped 7 bases, with 17 bases sitting between them. The CDR3 runs 14 residues. CDR3 region: CASSAGGGGSGYTF. CDR3 in DNA: TGTGCCAGCAGCGCCGGCGGGGGAGGCAGTGGCTACACCTTC.

V is TRBV28 and J is TRBJ1-3; 7 positions match TRBD1. The V gene's germline CDR1 is MDHEN and CDR2 SYDVKM. V lost 5 bases and J lost 3; bases outside the gene matches: 7. The CDR3 runs 15 residues. CDR3 sequence: CASSPLGDSGNTIYF. The DNA for the CDR3 is TGTGCCAGCAGTCCCCTCGGGGACAGTGGAAACACCATATATTTT.

This clone came up a few times. CDR3 in DNA: TGTGCCAGCAGCCACCGGGGACAGGGAAACGAAAAACTGTTTTTT. Encoded protein: CASSHRGQGNEKLFF. The V gene is TRBV14, the J gene TRBJ1-4, with 9 bases matching TRBD1. The J segment lost 8 bases and the V segment lost 3 bases, leaving 7 bases of the junction unmatched. Germline V CDR1 and CDR2: SGHDN, FVKESK. The length of the CDR3 is 15 residues. Filled out from reference TRBV14 and TRBJ1-4, the complete variable domain reads EAGVTQFPSHSVIEKGQTVTLRCDPISGHDNLYWYRRVMGKEIKFLLHFVKESKQDESGMPNNRFLAERTGGTYSTLKVQPAELEDSGVYFCASSHRGQGNEKLFFGSGTQLSVL.

This clone was seen more than once but under ten times. The chain carries TRBV2 and TRBJ2-1; D possibly corresponds to TRBD1 (5 bases). The CDR3 is 17 residues long. V was shortened by 6 bases and J by 0 bases, with 18 bases between the two germline ends. CDR1 is SNHLY, CDR2 FYNNEI, per germline. The CDR3 is CASRGAMQSTSYNEQFF. For the CDR3, the DNA is TGTGCCAGCAGAGGGGCGATGCAGTCCACCTCCTACAATGAGCAGTTCTTC.

The chain has TRBV28 and TRBJ2-2; 13 bases align to TRBD2. Germline assignment: CDR1 MDHEN and CDR2 SYDVKM. J gave up 7 bases and V 8 bases, and 4 bases lay outside the gene matches. The CDR3 is 14 amino acids. CDR3 amino acids: CASGLAGEHGELFF. The CDR3 DNA is TGTGCCAGCGGACTAGCGGGGGAGCACGGGGAGCTGTTTTTT.

This clone has just a few counts. The rearrangement joins TRBV7-2 to TRBJ2-5; 7 nucleotides agree with TRBD2. In germline, CDR1 is SGHTA, CDR2 FQGNSA. Trimming removed 8 bases from V and 5 bases from J; junction bases left unmatched: 17. The CDR3 is 16 residues long. The CDR3 region is CASGPLGRAGEETQYF. CDR3 nucleotide sequence: TGTGCCAGCGGCCCCCTGGGGAGGGCCGGCGAGGAGACCCAGTACTTC.

Only one count was recorded for this clone. The chain combines TRBV5-1 with TRBJ2-5; no clear D. V lost 0 bases to trimming and J lost 5 bases, with 14 bases between them. This CDR3 contains 15 residues. In germline, CDR1 is SGHRS, CDR2 YFSETQ. CDR3 in amino acids: CASSLETTTRETQYF. DNA of the CDR3: TGCGCCAGCAGCTTGGAGACAACCACCAGGGAGACCCAGTACTTC.

The J gene is TRBJ2-5, the V gene TRBV5-6; D remains ambiguous. Between the trimmed V and J ends, which lost 4 bases and 0 bases, there was a span of 16 bases. The CDR3 has 16 amino acids. Germline CDR1 SGHDT, CDR2 YYEEEE. In DNA form, the CDR3 reads TGTGCCAGCAGCCTCGGAGACCGCCGGAACCAAGAGACCCAGTACTTC. This translates into CASSLGDRRNQETQYF. The variable domain in full, with the rest retrieved from reference TRBV5-6 and TRBJ2-5, is DAGVTQSPTHLIKTRGQQVTLRCSPKSGHDTVSWYQQALGQGPQFIFQYYEEEERQRGNFPDRFSGHQFPNYSSELNVNALLLGDSALYLCASSLGDRRNQETQYFGPGTRLLVL.

V is TRBV6-4 and J is TRBJ2-2, with D tentatively TRBD1 (6 bases). The CDR3 is 15 amino acids. Looked up from germline, CDR1 is MRHNA and CDR2 is SNTAGT. With 3 bases removed from V and 7 bases from J, the gap between germline ends came to 15 bases. The CDR3 loop is CASSEEPNRVGELFF. DNA for the CDR3: TGTGCCAGCAGTGAAGAGCCTAACAGGGTCGGGGAGCTGTTTTTT.

V is TRBV11-3 and J is TRBJ2-1; TRBD2 matches 7 bases. The CDR3 covers 16 residues. Per the germline V gene, CDR1 is SGHNT and CDR2 is YENEEA. Trimming at V came to 4 bases and at J to 6 bases, leaving 12 bases not matched to a gene. CDR3 sequence reads: CASSYKGLGMINEQFF. The CDR3 region has the DNA TGTGCCAGCAGCTATAAAGGACTAGGTATGATCAATGAGCAGTTCTTC.

DNA for the CDR3: TGTGCCAAAAAACTAGCGGGAGGGAACACCGGGGAGCTGTTTTTT. Residues: CAKKLAGGNTGELFF. V usage is TRBV2 and J usage is TRBJ2-2, with 12 bases that match TRBD2. The CDR3 runs to 15 residues. Germline assignment: CDR1 SNHLY and CDR2 FYNNEI. The junction had 4 bases not matched to a gene; V was cut back by 10 bases and J by 1 base.

The chain recombines TRBV10-3 with TRBJ2-5, with 9 bases fitting TRBD2. V trimming: 10 bases; J trimming: 5 bases; junction bases outside the gene matches: 14. Looked up from germline, CDR1 is ENHRY and CDR2 is SYGVKD. This CDR3 is 15 amino acids long. The DNA of the CDR3 is TGTGCCACCAGATGGACTAGCGAGGAGGTGGAGACCCAGTACTTC. Amino acid sequence: CATRWTSEEVETQYF.

This chain connects TRBV4-3 to TRBJ1-2; D is perhaps TRBD1 (6 bases). The CDR3 sequence is 17 residues long. The V end was cut by 0 bases, the J end by 2 bases, with 16 bases between. The germline CDR1 and CDR2 sequences are LGHNA and YSLEER. CDR3 sequence: CASSQDLGHSTNYGYTF. The CDR3 nucleotides are TGCGCCAGCAGCCAAGATCTGGGACACAGCACCAACTATGGCTACACCTTC.

The chain carries TRBV9 and TRBJ1-1, with a weak D call TRBD1 (6 bases). Germline CDR1 and CDR2: SGDLS and YYNGEE. Trimming shortened V by 3 bases and J by 1 base, and 10 bases separated the two germline ends. This CDR3 has 14 amino acids. The CDR3 region has the DNA TGTGCCAGCAGCGCGGGACACGAGAACACTGAAGCTTTCTTT. It codes for CASSAGHENTEAFF. The full variable domain, its missing parts supplied by reference TRBV9 and TRBJ1-1, is DSGVTQTPKHLITATGQRVTLRCSPRSGDLSVYWYQQSLDQGLQFLIQYYNGEERAKGNILERFSAQQFPDLHSELNLSSLELGDSALYFCASSAGHENTEAFFGQGTRLTVV.

The rearrangement joins TRBV29-1 to TRBJ2-1; 7 bases map to TRBD1. V shed 0 bases and J 7 bases; nucleotides not matched to a gene: 9. Germline lookup yields CDR1 SQVTM and CDR2 ANQGSEA. This CDR3 spans 15 amino acids. The CDR3 nucleotides read TGCAGCGTTGAAGAGCGGCCGGGACAGCTAAATGAGCAGTTCTTC. It encodes CSVEERPGQLNEQFF.

The chain joins TRBV19 to TRBJ2-3; TRBD1 aligns across 8 bases. V lost 4 bases and J lost 2; bases outside the gene matches: 8. The CDR3 extends over 16 amino acids. CDR1 is LNHDA, CDR2 SQIVND, per germline (reference sequence). CDR3 amino acids: CASSRGQVILTDTQYF. In nucleotides, the CDR3 is TGTGCCAGTAGTAGGGGACAGGTAATCCTCACAGATACGCAGTATTTT.

The chain recombines TRBV5-1 with TRBJ1-3, with D perhaps matching TRBD1 (5 bases). V lost 1 base to trimming and J lost 0 bases, with 14 bases between them. In germline, CDR1 is SGHRS, CDR2 YFSETQ. There are 17 residues in the CDR3. CDR3 sequence reads: CASSLLEGSGSGNTIYF. The CDR3 DNA sequence: TGCGCCAGCAGCTTGTTGGAGGGGTCCGGCTCTGGAAACACCATATATTTT.